The source of this TCR beta chain is a study of blood T cell repertoires in COVID-19. Sequencing was performed with immunoSEQ multiplex PCR; in TCRdb, only in-frame clones are kept and a portion is missing. Of a few hundred thousand clones listed, roughly 89% are singletons. The CDR3 is 14 amino acids. V gave up 7 bases and J gave up 0 bases; unmatched junction bases: 6. CDR1 SQVTM and CDR2 ANQGSEA come from the germline V gene. This sequence originates from a man aged 18-30 years with acute COVID-19. The sequenced sample consisted of PBMCs or T cells enriched from blood (not recorded which). The V gene is TRBV29-1, the J gene TRBJ2-1, with 7 positions matching TRBD2. The CDR3 sequence is CSALAVSSYNEQFF. The CDR3 coding sequence is TGCAGCGCCCTAGCGGTCAGCTCCTACAATGAGCAGTTCTTC.